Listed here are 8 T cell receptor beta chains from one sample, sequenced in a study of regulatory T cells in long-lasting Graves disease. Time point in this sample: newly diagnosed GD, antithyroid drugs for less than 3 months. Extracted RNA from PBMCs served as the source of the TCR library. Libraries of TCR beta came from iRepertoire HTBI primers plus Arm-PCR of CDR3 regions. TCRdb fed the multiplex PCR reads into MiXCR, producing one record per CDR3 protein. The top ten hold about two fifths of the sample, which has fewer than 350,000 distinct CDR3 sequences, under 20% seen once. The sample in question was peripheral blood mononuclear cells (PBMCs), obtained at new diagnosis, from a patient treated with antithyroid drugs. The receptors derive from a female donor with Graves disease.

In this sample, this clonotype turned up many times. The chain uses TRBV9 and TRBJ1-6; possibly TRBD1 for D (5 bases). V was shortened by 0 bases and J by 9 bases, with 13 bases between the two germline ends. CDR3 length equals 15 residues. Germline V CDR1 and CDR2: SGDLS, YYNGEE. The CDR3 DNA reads TGTGCCAGCAGCGTAGTAGGGACCGAAAGTTCACCCCTCCACTTT. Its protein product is CASSVVGTESSPLHF.

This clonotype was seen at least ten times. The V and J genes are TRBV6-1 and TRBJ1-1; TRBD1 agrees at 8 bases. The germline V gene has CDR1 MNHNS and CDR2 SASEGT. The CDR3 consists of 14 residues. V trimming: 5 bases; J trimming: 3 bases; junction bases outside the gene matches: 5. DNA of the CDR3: TGTGCCAGCAGTAGACAGGGGCGATACACTGAAGCTTTCTTT. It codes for CASSRQGRYTEAFF.

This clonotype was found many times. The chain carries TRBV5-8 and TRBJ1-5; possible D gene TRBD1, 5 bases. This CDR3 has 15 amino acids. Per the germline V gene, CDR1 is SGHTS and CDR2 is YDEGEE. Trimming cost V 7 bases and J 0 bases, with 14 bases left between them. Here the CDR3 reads CASVSGTYSNQPQHF. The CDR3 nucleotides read TGTGCCAGCGTGTCGGGGACTTATAGCAATCAGCCCCAGCATTTT.

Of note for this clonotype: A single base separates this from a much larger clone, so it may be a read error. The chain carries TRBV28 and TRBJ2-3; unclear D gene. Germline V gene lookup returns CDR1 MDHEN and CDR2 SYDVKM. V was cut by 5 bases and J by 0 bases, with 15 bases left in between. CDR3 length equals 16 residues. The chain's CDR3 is CASSTTTVTSTDTQYF. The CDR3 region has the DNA TGTGCCAGCAGTACCACAACGGTTACCAGCACAGATACGCAGTATTTT.

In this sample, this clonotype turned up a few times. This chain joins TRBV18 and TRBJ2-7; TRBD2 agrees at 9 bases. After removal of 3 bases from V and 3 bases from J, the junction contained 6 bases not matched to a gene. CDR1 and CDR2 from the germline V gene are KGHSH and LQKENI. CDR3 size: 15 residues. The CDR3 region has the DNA TGTGCCAGCTCACCCTTCCTAGCGGGGAGCTACGAGCAGTACTTC. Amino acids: CASSPFLAGSYEQYF.

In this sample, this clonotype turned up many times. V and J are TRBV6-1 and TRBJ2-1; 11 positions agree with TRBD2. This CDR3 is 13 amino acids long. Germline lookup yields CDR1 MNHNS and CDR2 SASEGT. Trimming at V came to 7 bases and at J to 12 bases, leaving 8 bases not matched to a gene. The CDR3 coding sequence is TGTGCCAGCACCATACTAGCGGGAGACAGGCAGTTCTTC. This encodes CASTILAGDRQFF.

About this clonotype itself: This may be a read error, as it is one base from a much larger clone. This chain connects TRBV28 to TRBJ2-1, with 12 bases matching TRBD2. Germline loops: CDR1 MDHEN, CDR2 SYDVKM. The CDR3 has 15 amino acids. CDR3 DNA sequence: TGTGTCAGCTTCAAATCCGGGACTAGCGGGTATGAGCAGTTCTTC. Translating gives CVSFKSGTSGYEQFF.

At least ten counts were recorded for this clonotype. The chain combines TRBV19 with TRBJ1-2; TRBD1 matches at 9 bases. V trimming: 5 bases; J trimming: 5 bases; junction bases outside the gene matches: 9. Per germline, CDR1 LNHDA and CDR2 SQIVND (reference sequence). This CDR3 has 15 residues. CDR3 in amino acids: CASSAPDRGAYGYTF. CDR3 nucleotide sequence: TGTGCCAGTAGTGCACCGGACAGGGGCGCGTATGGCTACACCTTC.